This is a list of T cell receptor beta chains from one sample in a study of blood T cell repertoires in COVID-19. Assay used: immunoSEQ multiplex PCR; TCRdb lists only in-frame clones, some missing. Among about 64,000 clones listed, approximately 91% were seen once. The sequenced sample was peripheral blood. The receptors stem from a human donor in a cohort sampled during active COVID-19. Each CDR3 is given with its conserved first and last residue. A D gene is named only where the DNA matches it firmly. Not all rows give a size; the values are once, few, many and, for expanded clones, a class.

j_gene | v_gene | abundance | d_gene | CDR3aa | CDR3nt
TRBJ2-1 | TRBV19 | - | TRBD2 | CASSIWLAGASSYNEQFF | TGTGCCAGTAGTATCTGGCTAGCGGGAGCAAGCTCCTACAATGAGCAGTTCTTC
TRBJ2-1 | TRBV29-1 | - | TRBD2 | CSVRDSGKQFF | TGCAGCGTTCGGGATAGCGGGAAGCAGTTCTTC
TRBJ2-7 | TRBV18 | - | TRBD1 | CASSGQGLYEQYF | TGTGCCAGCTCGGGACAGGGGTTATACGAGCAGTACTTC
TRBJ1-2 | TRBV28 | - | TRBD1 | CASSIVPGQNYGYTF | TGTGCCAGCAGTATCGTCCCGGGACAGAACTATGGCTACACCTTC
TRBJ1-1 | TRBV4-1 | few | - | CASSRTTGPILGRNTEAFF | TGCGCCAGCAGCCGAACGACAGGACCTATCCTGGGAAGGAACACTGAAGCTTTCTTT
TRBJ2-7 | TRBV3-1/TRBV3-2 | once | TRBD2 | CASSQAGTSGRDEQYF | TGTGCCAGCAGCCAAGCCGGGACTAGCGGGAGGGACGAGCAGTACTTC
TRBJ2-7 | TRBV9 | - | TRBD1 | CASSAGTGGREQYF | TGTGCCAGCAGCGCCGGGACAGGGGGACGGGAGCAGTACTTC
TRBJ2-5 | TRBV15 | once | - | CATSRDRSRTRETQYF | TGTGCCACCAGCAGAGACCGATCAAGGACTCGGGAGACCCAGTACTTC
TRBJ2-7 | TRBV13 | - | TRBD2 | CASSSGLAEGNEQYF | TGTGCCAGCAGCTCGGGACTAGCGGAGGGGAATGAGCAGTACTTC
TRBJ1-1 | TRBV6-2/TRBV6-3 | - | - | CASSYRTLNTEAFF | TGTGCCAGCAGTTACCGGACTCTGAACACTGAAGCTTTCTTT
TRBJ2-5 | TRBV29-1 | once | - | CSSRGEGQRWETQYF | TGCAGCTCACGGGGGGAGGGACAACGATGGGAGACCCAGTACTTC
TRBJ2-3 | TRBV12-1 | - | - | CASSLGRLAGTDTQYF | TGTGCCAGCAGCCTTGGGCGACTAGCGGGGACAGATACGCAGTATTTT
TRBJ2-7 | TRBV3-1/TRBV3-2 | - | TRBD2 | CASSQATSGRGLYEQYF | TGTGCCAGCAGCCAAGCGACTAGCGGGAGGGGCCTATACGAGCAGTACTTC
TRBJ1-6 | TRBV6-5 | - | - | CASRGTGSYNSPLHF | TGTGCCAGCAGAGGTACAGGGTCATATAATTCACCCCTCCACTTT
TRBJ2-2 | TRBV6-5 | - | - | CASSYPGKVGTGELFF | TGTGCCAGCAGTTACCCCGGGAAGGTGGGCACCGGGGAGCTGTTTTTT
TRBJ2-5 | TRBV9 | - | TRBD2 | CASSLGLAGGPGQETQYF | TGTGCCAGCAGCCTGGGACTAGCGGGAGGGCCGGGACAAGAGACCCAGTACTTC
TRBJ2-3 | TRBV11-2 | - | - | CASSLFPSTQYF | TGTGCCAGCAGCTTATTCCCGTCTACGCAGTATTTT
TRBJ2-5 | TRBV4-2 | - | - | CASSQAGSRTGAGRTQYF | TGTGCCAGCAGCCAAGCCGGTTCCAGGACAGGTGCCGGGAGGACCCAGTACTTC
TRBJ2-2 | TRBV2 | - | TRBD1 | CASTGGRTGELFF | TGTGCCAGCACAGGGGGTCGAACCGGGGAGCTGTTTTTT
TRBJ1-1 | TRBV9 | - | - | CASSVITRDIGEAFF | TGTGCCAGCAGCGTGATAACACGGGACATAGGGGAAGCTTTCTTT
TRBJ2-7 | TRBV27 | - | TRBD2 | CASSVLAGSYEQYF | TGTGCCAGCAGCGTACTAGCGGGTTCCTACGAGCAGTACTTC
TRBJ1-2 | TRBV6-2/TRBV6-3 | - | TRBD1 | CASSYRDRGLDGYTF | TGTGCCAGCAGTTACCGAGACAGGGGGCTAGATGGCTACACCTTC
TRBJ1-6 | TRBV28 | - | TRBD1 | CASSLGTGVSPLHF | TGTGCCAGCAGTTTAGGGACAGGGGTATCACCCCTCCACTTT
TRBJ1-3 | TRBV7-9 | few | - | CASGQISGNTIYF | TGTGCCAGCGGTCAGATCAGTGGAAACACCATATATTTT
TRBJ2-3 | TRBV4-3 | - | - | CASSQDAAAGSRTDTQYF | TGCGCCAGCAGCCAAGATGCCGCGGCGGGCTCTCGCACAGATACGCAGTATTTT
TRBJ2-4 | TRBV6-2/TRBV6-3 | - | TRBD2 | CASSYVPSGLAKNIQYF | TGTGCCAGCAGTTACGTACCTAGCGGTTTAGCCAAAAACATTCAGTACTTC
TRBJ2-5 | TRBV18 | - | TRBD1 | CASSYNRGPQETQYF | TGTGCCAGCTCGTACAACAGGGGGCCACAAGAGACCCAGTACTTC
TRBJ1-1 | TRBV3-1/TRBV3-2 | - | TRBD1 | CASSRTGPTEAFF | TGTGCCAGCAGCCGGACAGGGCCCACTGAAGCTTTCTTT
TRBJ2-1 | TRBV7-2 | - | - | CASSLEEGSYNEQFF | TGTGCCAGCAGCTTAGAGGAGGGCTCGTACAATGAGCAGTTCTTC
TRBJ2-5 | TRBV19 | - | - | CASSPREPGAQETQYF | TGTGCCAGTAGTCCCAGAGAACCAGGGGCCCAAGAGACCCAGTACTTC
TRBJ2-1 | TRBV4-3 | - | - | CASSQIVDYNEQFF | TGCGCCAGCAGCCAAATTGTAGACTACAATGAGCAGTTCTTC
TRBJ2-1 | TRBV7-9 | - | TRBD1 | CASSFGQGAVSRNEQFF | TGTGCCAGCAGCTTCGGGCAGGGGGCGGTATCTCGCAATGAGCAGTTCTTC
TRBJ2-7 | TRBV11-2 | - | - | CASSSLGPEQYF | TGTGCCAGCAGCTCCCTGGGGCCCGAGCAGTACTTC
TRBJ2-3 | TRBV5-1 | - | TRBD1 | CASSPQGAGTDTQYF | TGCGCCAGCAGCCCACAGGGGGCGGGAACAGATACGCAGTATTTT
TRBJ2-1 | TRBV7-3 | - | TRBD2 | CASSSGTSGYNEQFF | TGTGCCAGCAGCTCCGGGACTAGCGGCTACAATGAGCAGTTCTTC
TRBJ2-1 | TRBV7-9 | - | - | CASSPPGDTLYNEQFF | TGTGCCAGCAGCCCACCCGGGGACACCCTCTACAATGAGCAGTTCTTC
TRBJ2-1 | TRBV12-5 | - | - | CASGLLSRASSYNEQFF | TGTGCTAGTGGACTTCTTTCGCGGGCGAGCTCCTACAATGAGCAGTTCTTC
TRBJ2-7 | TRBV5-6 | - | - | CASSPRGGPRPSYEQYF | TGTGCCAGCAGCCCGAGAGGCGGGCCGAGACCCTCCTACGAGCAGTACTTC
TRBJ2-7 | TRBV4-3 | - | TRBD2 | CASSQGSSGRSNEQYF | TGCGCCAGCAGCCAAGGCTCTAGCGGGAGGTCCAACGAGCAGTACTTC
TRBJ2-1 | TRBV28 | - | TRBD2 | CASSPPPGTRSEFF | TGTGCCAGCAGTCCCCCCCCCGGGACTAGAAGTGAGTTCTTC